This T cell receptor beta chain appears in the sequencing data of a study of T cells in Graves' hyperthyroidism and ophthalmopathy. This clonotype was counted ten times or more. Amplified TCR beta CDR3 regions derived from RNA transcripts. The HTBI primer set served for first-round RT-PCR of the TCR CDR3. TCRdb ran MiXCR on the multiplex PCR reads and lists one entry per CDR3 protein. The sample records roughly 250,000 distinct CDR3 sequences, over 20% being singletons. This CDR3 has 12 amino acids. The germline gives CDR1 SGHVS, CDR2 FNYEAQ. V lost 5 bases and J lost 3, with 5 bases in between. The chain carries TRBV7-6 and TRBJ2-1; D ambiguous. The sample comprised blood. The clonotype comes from a man in his thirties or forties with Graves' ophthalmopathy. Written as DNA, the CDR3 is TGTGCCAGCAGCCTAAGCTACAATGAGCAGTTCTTC. Its protein is CASSLSYNEQFF.